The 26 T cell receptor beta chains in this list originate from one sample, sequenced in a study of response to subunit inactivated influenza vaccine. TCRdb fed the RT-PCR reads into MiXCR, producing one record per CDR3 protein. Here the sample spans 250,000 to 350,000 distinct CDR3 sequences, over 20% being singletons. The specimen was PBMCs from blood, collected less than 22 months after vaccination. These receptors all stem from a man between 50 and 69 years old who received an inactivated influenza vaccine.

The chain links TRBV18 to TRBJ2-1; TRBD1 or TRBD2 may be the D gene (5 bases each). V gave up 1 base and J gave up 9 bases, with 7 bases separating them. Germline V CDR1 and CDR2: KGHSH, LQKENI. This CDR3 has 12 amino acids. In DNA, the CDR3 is TGTGCCAGCTCACCACTGGGGGTTGAGCAGTTCTTC. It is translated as CASSPLGVEQFF.

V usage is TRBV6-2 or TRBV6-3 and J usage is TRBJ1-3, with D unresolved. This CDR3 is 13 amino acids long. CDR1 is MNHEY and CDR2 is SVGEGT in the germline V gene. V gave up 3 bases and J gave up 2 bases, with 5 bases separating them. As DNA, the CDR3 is TGTGCCAGCAGTTATGACCCTGGAAACACCATATATTTT. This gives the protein CASSYDPGNTIYF.

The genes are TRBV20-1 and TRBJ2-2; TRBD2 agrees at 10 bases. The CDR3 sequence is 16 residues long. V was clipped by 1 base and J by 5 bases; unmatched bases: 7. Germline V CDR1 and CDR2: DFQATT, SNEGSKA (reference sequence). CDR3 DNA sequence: TGCAGTGCTAGAGGAGAGCGGGAGGGTCTTACCGGGGAGCTGTTTTTT. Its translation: CSARGEREGLTGELFF.

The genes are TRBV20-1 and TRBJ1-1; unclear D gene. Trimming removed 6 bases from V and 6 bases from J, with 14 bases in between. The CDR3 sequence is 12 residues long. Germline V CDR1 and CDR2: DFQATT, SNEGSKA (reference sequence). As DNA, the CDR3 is TGCAGTGCCCAAGGAAGATTCGCTGAAGCTTTCTTT. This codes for CSAQGRFAEAFF.

This CDR3 reads CASSFRSGGGKAFF. The CDR3 bases are TGTGCCAGCAGTTTCAGATCGGGTGGGGGGAAAGCTTTCTTT. V gene TRBV12-3 or TRBV12-4 combines with J gene TRBJ1-1, with D possibly TRBD1 on 5 matching bases. The CDR3 has 14 amino acids. The V end was cut by 3 bases, the J end by 9 bases, with 17 bases between.

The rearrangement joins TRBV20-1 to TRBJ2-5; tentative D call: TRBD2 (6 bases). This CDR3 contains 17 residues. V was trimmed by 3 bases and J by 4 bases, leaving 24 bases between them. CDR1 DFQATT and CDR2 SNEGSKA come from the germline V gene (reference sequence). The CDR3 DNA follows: TGCAGTGCTAGCACTAGCACCGGGACGCCCCAACCAGAGACCCAGTACTTC. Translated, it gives CSASTSTGTPQPETQYF.

CDR3 sequence: CASSLAGRDGETQYF. Written as DNA, the CDR3 is TGCGCCAGCAGCTTGGCCGGGAGAGATGGGGAGACCCAGTACTTC. The V call is TRBV5-1, the J call TRBJ2-5; D may be TRBD2 (6 bases). CDR3 length: 15 amino acids. With 0 bases removed from V and 5 bases from J, the gap between germline ends came to 14 bases. The V gene's germline CDR1 is SGHRS and CDR2 YFSETQ.

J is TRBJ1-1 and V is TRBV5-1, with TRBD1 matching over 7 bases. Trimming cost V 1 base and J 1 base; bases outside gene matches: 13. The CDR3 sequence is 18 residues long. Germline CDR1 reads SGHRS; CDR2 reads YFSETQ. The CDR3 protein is CASSLPPTGQRKNTEAFF. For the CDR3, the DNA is TGCGCCAGCAGCTTGCCCCCAACGGGACAGCGAAAGAACACTGAAGCTTTCTTT. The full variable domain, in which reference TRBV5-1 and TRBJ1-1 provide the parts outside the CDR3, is KAGVTQTPRYLIKTRGQQVTLSCSPISGHRSVSWYQQTPGQGLQFLFEYFSETQRNKGNFPGRFSGRQFSNSRSEMNVSTLELGDSALYLCASSLPPTGQRKNTEAFFGQGTRLTVV.

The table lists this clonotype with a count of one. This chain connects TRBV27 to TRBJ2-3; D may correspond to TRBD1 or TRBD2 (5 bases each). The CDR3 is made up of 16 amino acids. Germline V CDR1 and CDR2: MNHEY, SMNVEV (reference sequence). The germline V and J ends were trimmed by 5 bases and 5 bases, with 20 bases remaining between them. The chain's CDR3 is CASSNLALTRGDTQYF. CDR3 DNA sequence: TGTGCCAGCAGTAATTTAGCTCTCACTAGGGGAGATACGCAGTATTTT.

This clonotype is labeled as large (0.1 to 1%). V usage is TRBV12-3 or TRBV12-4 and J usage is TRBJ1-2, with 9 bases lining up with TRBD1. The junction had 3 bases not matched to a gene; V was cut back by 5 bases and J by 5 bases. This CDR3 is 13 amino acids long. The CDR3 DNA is TGTGCCAGCAGTCCGGGACAGGGATATGGCTACACCTTC. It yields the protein CASSPGQGYGYTF.

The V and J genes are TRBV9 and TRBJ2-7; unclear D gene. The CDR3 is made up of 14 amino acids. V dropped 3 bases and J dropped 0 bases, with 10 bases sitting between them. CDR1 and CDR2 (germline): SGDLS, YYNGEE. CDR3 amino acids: CASSGRSSSYEQYF. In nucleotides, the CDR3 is TGTGCCAGCAGCGGCCGGTCGAGCTCCTACGAGCAGTACTTC.

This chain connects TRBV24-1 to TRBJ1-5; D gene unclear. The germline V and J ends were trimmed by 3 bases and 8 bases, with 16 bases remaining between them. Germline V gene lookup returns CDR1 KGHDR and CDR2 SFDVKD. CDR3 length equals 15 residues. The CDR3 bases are TGTGCCACCAGTGATCCCCTCCGGCAAGATGAGCCCCAGCATTTT. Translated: CATSDPLRQDEPQHF.

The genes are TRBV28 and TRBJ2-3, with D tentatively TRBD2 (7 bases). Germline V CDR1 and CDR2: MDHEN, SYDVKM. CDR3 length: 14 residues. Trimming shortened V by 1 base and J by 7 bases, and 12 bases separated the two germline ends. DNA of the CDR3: TGTGCCAGCAGTTTATATTCGGGGGGCCATACGCAGTATTTT. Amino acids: CASSLYSGGHTQYF.

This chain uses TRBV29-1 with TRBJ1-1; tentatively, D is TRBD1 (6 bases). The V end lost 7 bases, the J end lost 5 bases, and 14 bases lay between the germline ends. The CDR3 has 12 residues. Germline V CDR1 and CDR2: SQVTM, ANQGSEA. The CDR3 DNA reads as TGCAGCGCCGGACAGTTACGGACTGAAGCTTTCTTT. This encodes CSAGQLRTEAFF.

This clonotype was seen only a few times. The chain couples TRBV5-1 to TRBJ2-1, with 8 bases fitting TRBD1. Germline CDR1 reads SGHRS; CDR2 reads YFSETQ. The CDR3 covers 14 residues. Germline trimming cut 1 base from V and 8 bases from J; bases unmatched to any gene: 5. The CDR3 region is CASSLKQGGHEQFF. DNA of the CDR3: TGCGCCAGCAGCTTGAAACAGGGGGGACATGAGCAGTTCTTC.

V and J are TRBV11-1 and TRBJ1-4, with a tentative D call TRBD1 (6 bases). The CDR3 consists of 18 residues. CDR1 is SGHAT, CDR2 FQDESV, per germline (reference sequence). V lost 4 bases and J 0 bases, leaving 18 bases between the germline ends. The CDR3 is CASSSIPGQHATNEKLFF. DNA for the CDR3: TGTGCCAGCAGCTCGATCCCGGGACAACATGCAACTAATGAAAAACTGTTTTTT.

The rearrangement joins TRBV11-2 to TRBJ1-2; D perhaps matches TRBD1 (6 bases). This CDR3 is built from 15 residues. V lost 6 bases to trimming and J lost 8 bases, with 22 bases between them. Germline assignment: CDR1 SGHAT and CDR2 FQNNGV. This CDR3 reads CASRPGQTKPTGYTF. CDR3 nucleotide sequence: TGTGCCAGCAGACCCGGACAGACTAAACCAACGGGCTACACCTTC. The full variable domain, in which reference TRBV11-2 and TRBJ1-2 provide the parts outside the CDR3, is EAGVAQSPRYKIIEKRQSVAFWCNPISGHATLYWYQQILGQGPKLLIQFQNNGVVDDSQLPKDRFSAERLKGVDSTLKIQPAKLEDSAVYLCASRPGQTKPTGYTFGSGTRLTVV.

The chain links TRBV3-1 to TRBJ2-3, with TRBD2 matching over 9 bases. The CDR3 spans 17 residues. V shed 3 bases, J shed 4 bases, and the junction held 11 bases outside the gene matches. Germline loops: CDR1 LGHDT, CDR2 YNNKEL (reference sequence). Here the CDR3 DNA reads TGTGCCAGCAGCCACCCGTTGCGGGGGGGTGGGGCAGATACGCAGTATTTT. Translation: CASSHPLRGGGADTQYF.

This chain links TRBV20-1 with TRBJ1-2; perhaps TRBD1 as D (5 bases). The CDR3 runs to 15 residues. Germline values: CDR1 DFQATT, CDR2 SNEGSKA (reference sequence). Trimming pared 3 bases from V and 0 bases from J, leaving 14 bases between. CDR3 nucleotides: TGCAGTGCTAGCGACCCCTTGGGGGCTAACTATGGCTACACCTTC. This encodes CSASDPLGANYGYTF.

In DNA, the CDR3 is TGTGCCAGCAGCTTCACAGGGGGAGTGTACGAGCAGTACTTC. This codes for CASSFTGGVYEQYF. The rearrangement uses TRBV11-2 and TRBJ2-7; 8 bases are a match to TRBD1. This CDR3 has 14 residues. CDR1 is SGHAT, CDR2 FQNNGV, per germline. V was pared by 3 bases and J by 4 bases, with 5 bases of the junction left unmatched.

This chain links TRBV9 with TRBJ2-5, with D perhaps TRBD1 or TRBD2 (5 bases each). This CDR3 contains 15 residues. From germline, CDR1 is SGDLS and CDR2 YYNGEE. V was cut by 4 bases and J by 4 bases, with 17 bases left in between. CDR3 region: CASSIRGTRTETQYF. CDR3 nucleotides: TGTGCCAGCAGCATTCGGGGCACGAGAACAGAGACCCAGTACTTC.

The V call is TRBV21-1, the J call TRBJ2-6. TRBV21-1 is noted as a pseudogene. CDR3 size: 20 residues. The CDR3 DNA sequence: TGTGCCAGCAGCAAAGCGCTCAACACGGAGTGGAAGGAAGGGGCCAACGTCCTGACTTTC. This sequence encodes CASSKALNTEWKEGANVLTF.

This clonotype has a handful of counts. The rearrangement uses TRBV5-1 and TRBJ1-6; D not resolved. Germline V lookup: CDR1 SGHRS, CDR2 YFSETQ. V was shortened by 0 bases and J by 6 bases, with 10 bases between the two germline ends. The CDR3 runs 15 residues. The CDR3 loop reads CASSLDIVGNSPLHF. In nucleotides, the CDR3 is TGCGCCAGCAGCTTGGACATTGTTGGTAATTCACCCCTCCACTTT.

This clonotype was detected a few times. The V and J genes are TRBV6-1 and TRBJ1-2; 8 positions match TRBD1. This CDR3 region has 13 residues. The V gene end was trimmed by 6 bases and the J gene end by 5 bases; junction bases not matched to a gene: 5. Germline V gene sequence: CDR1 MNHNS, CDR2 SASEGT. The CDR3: CASRAGTGYGYTF. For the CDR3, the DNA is TGTGCCAGCAGAGCCGGGACAGGATATGGCTACACCTTC.

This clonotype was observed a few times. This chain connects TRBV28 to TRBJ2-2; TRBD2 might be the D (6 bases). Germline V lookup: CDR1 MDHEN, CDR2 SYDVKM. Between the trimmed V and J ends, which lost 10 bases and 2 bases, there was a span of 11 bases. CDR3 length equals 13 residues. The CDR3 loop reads CATRDSNTGELFF. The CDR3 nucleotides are TGTGCCACCCGGGACTCCAACACCGGGGAGCTGTTTTTT.

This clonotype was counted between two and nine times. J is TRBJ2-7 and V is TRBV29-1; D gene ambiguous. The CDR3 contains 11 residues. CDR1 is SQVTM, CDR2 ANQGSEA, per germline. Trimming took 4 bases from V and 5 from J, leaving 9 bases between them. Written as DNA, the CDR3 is TGCAGCGTTGGTCGGGCCCACGAGCAGTACTTC. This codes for CSVGRAHEQYF.